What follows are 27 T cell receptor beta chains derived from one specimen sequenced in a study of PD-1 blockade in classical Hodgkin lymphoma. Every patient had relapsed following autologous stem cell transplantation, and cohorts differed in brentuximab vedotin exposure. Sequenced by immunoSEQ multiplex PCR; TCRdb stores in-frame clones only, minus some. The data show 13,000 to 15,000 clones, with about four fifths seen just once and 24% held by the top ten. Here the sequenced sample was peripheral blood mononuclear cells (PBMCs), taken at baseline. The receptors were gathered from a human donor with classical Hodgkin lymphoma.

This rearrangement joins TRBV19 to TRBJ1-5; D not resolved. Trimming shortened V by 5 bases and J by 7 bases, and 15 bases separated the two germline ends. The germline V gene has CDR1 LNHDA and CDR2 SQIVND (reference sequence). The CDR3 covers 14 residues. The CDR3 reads CASSLGLVGQPQHF. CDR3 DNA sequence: TGTGCCAGTAGTCTTGGACTAGTCGGGCAGCCCCAGCATTTT.

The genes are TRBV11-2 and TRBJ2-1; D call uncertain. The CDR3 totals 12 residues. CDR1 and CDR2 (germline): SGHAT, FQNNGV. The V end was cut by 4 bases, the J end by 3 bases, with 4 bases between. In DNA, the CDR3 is TGTGCCAGCAGCTGGGACTACAATGAGCAGTTCTTC. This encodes CASSWDYNEQFF. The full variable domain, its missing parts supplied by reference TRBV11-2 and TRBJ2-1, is EAGVAQSPRYKIIEKRQSVAFWCNPISGHATLYWYQQILGQGPKLLIQFQNNGVVDDSQLPKDRFSAERLKGVDSTLKIQPAKLEDSAVYLCASSWDYNEQFFGPGTRLTVL.

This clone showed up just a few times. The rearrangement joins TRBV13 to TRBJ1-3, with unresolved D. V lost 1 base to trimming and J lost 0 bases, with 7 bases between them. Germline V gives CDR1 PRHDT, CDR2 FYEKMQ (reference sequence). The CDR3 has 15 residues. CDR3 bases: TGTGCCAGCAGCTTAGTGTCGTTCTCTGGAAACACCATATATTTT. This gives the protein CASSLVSFSGNTIYF.

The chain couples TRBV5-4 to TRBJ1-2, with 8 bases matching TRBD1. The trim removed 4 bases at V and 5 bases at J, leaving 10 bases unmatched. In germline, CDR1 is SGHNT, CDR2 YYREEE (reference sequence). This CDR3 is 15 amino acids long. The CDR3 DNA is TGTGCCAGCAGCCCGGAGGGACAGGTGGGGTATGGCTACACCTTC. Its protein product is CASSPEGQVGYGYTF.

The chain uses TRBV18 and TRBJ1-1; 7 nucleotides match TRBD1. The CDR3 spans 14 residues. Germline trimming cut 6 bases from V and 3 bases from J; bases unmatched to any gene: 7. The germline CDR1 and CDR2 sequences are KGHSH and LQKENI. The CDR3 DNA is TGTGCCAGCTCCCCGACAGGGTCTGACACTGAAGCTTTCTTT. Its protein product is CASSPTGSDTEAFF.

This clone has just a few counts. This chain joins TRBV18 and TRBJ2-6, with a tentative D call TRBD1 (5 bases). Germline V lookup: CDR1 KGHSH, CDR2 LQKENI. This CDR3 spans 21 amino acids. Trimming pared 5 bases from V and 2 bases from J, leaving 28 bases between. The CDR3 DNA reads TGTGCCAGCTCATTCTTCAACCCGGGCCCTAAGGGGTGGGCTGGGGCCAACGTCCTGACTTTC. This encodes CASSFFNPGPKGWAGANVLTF. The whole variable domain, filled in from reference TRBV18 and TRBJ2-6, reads NAGVMQNPRHLVRRRGQEARLRCSPMKGHSHVYWYRQLPEEGLKFMVYLQKENIIDESGMPKERFSAEFPKEGPSILRIQQVVRGDSAAYFCASSFFNPGPKGWAGANVLTFGAGSRLTVL.

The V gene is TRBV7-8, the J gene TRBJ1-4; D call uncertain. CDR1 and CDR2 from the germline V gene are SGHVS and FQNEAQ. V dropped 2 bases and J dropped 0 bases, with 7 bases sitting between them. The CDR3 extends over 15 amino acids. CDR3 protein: CASSLTDATNEKLFF. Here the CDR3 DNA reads TGTGCCAGCAGCTTAACAGACGCAACTAATGAAAAACTGTTTTTT.

The CDR3 region has the DNA TGTGCCAGCAGCATACTAGGGGATACGCAGTATTTT. It is translated as CASSILGDTQYF. This chain joins TRBV7-3 and TRBJ2-3; D possibly corresponds to TRBD2 (5 bases). V was trimmed by 5 bases and J by 6 bases, leaving 9 bases between them. This CDR3 comprises 12 residues. CDR1 and CDR2 from the germline V gene are SGHTA and FQGTGA.

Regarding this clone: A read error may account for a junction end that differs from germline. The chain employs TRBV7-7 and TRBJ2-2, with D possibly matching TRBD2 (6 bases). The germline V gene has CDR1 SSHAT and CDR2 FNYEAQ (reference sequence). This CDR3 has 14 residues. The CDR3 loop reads CASSRDSNTGELFF. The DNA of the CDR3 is TGTGCTAGCAGCCGGGACTCGAACACCGGGGAGCTGTTTTTT.

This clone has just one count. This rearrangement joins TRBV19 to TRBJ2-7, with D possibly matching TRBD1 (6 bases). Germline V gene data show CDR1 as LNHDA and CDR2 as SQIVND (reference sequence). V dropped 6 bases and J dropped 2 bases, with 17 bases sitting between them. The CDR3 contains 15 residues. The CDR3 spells CASRRGTGNTYEQYF. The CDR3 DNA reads TGTGCCAGTAGAAGGGGGACGGGCAATACCTACGAGCAGTACTTC.

CDR3 residues: CASRILGVYGYTF. CDR3 sequence (DNA): TGTGCCAGCAGGATACTAGGGGTCTATGGCTACACCTTC. J is TRBJ1-2 and V is TRBV6-1; D is possibly TRBD1 (5 bases). The CDR3 totals 13 residues. V gave up 6 bases and J gave up 4 bases, with 12 bases separating them. The germline CDR1 and CDR2 sequences are MNHNS and SASEGT.

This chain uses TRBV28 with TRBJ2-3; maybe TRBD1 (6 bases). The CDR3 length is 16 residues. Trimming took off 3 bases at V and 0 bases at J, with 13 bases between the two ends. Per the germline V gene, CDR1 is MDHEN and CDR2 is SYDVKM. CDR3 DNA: TGTGCCAGCAGTTTGGGCGGACAGATCAGCACAGATACGCAGTATTTT. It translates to CASSLGGQISTDTQYF.

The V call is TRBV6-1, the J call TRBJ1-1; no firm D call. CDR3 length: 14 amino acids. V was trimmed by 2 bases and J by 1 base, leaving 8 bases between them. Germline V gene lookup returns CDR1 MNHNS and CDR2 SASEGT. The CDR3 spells CASSESGKNTEAFF. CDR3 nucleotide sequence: TGTGCCAGCAGTGAATCGGGCAAGAACACTGAAGCTTTCTTT.

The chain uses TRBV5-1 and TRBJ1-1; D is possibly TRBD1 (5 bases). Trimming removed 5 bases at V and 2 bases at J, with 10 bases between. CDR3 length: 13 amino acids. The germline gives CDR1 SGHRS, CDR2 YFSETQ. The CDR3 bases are TGCGCCAGCAGGGTGGACACCAACACTGAAGCTTTCTTT. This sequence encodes CASRVDTNTEAFF.

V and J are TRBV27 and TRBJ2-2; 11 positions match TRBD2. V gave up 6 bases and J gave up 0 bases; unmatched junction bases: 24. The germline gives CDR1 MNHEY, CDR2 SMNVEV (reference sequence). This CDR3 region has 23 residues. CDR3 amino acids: CASSARLRGSSGGTLANTGELFF. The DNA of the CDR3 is TGTGCCAGCAGCGCCAGACTGCGGGGGTCTAGCGGGGGGACCCTTGCGAACACCGGGGAGCTGTTTTTT.

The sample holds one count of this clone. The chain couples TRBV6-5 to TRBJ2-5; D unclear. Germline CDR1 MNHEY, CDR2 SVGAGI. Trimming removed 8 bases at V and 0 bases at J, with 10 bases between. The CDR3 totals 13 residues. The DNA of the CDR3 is TGTGCCAGCCGCGAACCAAACCAAGAGACCCAGTACTTC. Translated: CASREPNQETQYF.

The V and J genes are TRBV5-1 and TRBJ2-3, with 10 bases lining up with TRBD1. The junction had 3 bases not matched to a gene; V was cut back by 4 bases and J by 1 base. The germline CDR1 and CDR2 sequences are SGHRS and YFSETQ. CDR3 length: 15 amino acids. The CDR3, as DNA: TGCGCCAGCAGCATCGACAGGGGGCGCACAGATACGCAGTATTTT. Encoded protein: CASSIDRGRTDTQYF. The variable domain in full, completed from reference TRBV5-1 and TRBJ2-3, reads KAGVTQTPRYLIKTRGQQVTLSCSPISGHRSVSWYQQTPGQGLQFLFEYFSETQRNKGNFPGRFSGRQFSNSRSEMNVSTLELGDSALYLCASSIDRGRTDTQYFGPGTRLTVL.

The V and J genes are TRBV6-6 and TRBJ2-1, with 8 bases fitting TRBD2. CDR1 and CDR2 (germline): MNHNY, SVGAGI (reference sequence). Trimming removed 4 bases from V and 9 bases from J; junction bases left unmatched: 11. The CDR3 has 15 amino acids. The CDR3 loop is CASSSGTARGGEQFF. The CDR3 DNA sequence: TGTGCCAGCAGTTCCGGGACTGCCCGGGGGGGTGAGCAGTTCTTC.

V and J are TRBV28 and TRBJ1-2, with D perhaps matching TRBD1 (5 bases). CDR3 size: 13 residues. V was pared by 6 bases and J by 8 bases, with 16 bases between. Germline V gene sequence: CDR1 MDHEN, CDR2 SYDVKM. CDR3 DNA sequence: TGTGCCAGCAGCACCGGGACGAAAGGGGGCTACACCTTC. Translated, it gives CASSTGTKGGYTF.

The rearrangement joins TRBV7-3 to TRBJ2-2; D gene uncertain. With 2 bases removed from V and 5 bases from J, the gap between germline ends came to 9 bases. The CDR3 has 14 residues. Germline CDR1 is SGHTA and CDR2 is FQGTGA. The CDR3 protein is CASSLYPGTGELFF. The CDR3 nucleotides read TGTGCCAGCAGCTTATACCCGGGTACCGGGGAGCTGTTTTTT.

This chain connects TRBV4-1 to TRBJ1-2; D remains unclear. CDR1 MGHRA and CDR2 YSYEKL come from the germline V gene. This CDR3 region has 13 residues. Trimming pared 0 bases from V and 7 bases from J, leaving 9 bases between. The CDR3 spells CASSQEQDIGYTF. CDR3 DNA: TGCGCCAGCAGCCAAGAACAAGACATTGGCTACACCTTC.

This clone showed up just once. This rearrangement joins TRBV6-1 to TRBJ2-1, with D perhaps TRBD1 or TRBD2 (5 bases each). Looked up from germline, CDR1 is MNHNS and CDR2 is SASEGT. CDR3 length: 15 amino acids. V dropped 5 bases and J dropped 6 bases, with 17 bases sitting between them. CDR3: CASSPEGWGGNEQFF. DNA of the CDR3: TGTGCCAGCAGTCCCGAGGGGTGGGGCGGCAATGAGCAGTTCTTC.

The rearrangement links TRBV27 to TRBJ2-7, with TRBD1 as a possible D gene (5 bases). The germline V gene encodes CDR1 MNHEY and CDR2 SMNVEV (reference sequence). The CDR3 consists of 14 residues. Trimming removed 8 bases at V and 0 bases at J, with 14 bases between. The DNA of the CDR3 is TGTGCCAGCGCCAGGGCGCCCAGCTCCTACGAGCAGTACTTC. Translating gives CASARAPSSYEQYF.

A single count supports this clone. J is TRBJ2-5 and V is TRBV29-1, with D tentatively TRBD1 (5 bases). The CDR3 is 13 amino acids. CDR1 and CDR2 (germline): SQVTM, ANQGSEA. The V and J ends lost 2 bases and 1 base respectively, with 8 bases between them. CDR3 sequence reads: CSVESRVQETQYF. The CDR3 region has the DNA TGCAGCGTTGAATCCAGGGTCCAAGAGACCCAGTACTTC.

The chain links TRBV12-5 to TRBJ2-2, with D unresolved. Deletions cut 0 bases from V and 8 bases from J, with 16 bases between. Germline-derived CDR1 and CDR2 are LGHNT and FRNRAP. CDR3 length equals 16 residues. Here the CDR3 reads CASGLVLGAPTGELFF. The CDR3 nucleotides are TGTGCTAGTGGTTTGGTACTCGGAGCGCCTACTGGGGAGCTGTTTTTT. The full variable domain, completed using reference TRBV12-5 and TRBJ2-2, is DARVTQTPRHKVTEMGQEVTMRCQPILGHNTVFWYRQTMMQGLELLAYFRNRAPLDDSGMPKDRFSAEMPDATLATLKIQPSEPRDSAVYFCASGLVLGAPTGELFFGEGSRLTVL.

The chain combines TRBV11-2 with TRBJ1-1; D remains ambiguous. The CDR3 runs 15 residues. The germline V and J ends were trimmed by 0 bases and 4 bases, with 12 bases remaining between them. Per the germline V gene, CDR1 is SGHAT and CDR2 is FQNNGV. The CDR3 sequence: CASSLEPGTVTEAFF. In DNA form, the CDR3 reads TGTGCCAGCAGCTTAGAACCAGGAACCGTCACTGAAGCTTTCTTT.

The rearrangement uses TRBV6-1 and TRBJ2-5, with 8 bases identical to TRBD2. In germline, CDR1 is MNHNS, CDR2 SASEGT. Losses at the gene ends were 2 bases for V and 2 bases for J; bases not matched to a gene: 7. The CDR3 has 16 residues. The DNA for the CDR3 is TGTGCCAGCAGTGAAATCAGGCCTAGCGGGCAAGAGACCCAGTACTTC. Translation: CASSEIRPSGQETQYF.